One and the same sample provided the 6 T cell receptor beta chains below, sequenced in a study of blood T cell repertoires in COVID-19. Assay: immunoSEQ multiplex PCR; the TCRdb copy retains only in-frame clones and omits some. The table lists roughly 150,000 clones, around 89% of them singletons, with roughly 2.8% in the top ten. The specimen sequenced was peripheral blood. These receptors originate from a man aged 55 to 70 with acute or convalescent COVID-19.

The gene calls are TRBV9 and TRBJ1-5, with TRBD1 identical over 10 bases. The V segment lost 3 bases and the J segment 2 bases; nucleotides outside the gene matches: 2. The CDR3 runs 15 residues. CDR1 and CDR2 from the germline V gene are SGDLS and YYNGEE. CDR3 sequence reads: CASSATGGRNQPQHF. CDR3 bases: TGTGCCAGCAGCGCGACAGGGGGCCGCAATCAGCCCCAGCATTTT.

This chain connects TRBV5-5 to TRBJ1-3; D is undetermined. The CDR3 contains 14 residues. Looked up from germline, CDR1 is SGHKS and CDR2 is YYEKEE (reference sequence). CDR3: CAGEGKVSGNTIYF. The CDR3 DNA sequence: TGTGCTGGGGAGGGAAAGGTCTCTGGAAACACCATATATTTT.

The chain has TRBV18 and TRBJ1-1, with D uncertain. This CDR3 contains 11 residues. Trimming took 6 bases from V and 7 from J, leaving 9 bases between them. Germline CDR1 reads KGHSH; CDR2 reads LQKENI. DNA for the CDR3: TGTGCCAGCTCTACAGTACGTGAAGCTTTCTTT. It translates to CASSTVREAFF.

The rearrangement joins TRBV6-5 to TRBJ1-1; D ambiguous. Germline V gives CDR1 MNHEY, CDR2 SVGAGI. V was pared by 2 bases and J by 3 bases, with 7 bases between. This CDR3 is 13 amino acids long. CDR3 sequence: CASSYGADTEAFF. The CDR3 DNA sequence: TGTGCCAGCAGTTACGGTGCGGACACTGAAGCTTTCTTT.

The rearrangement links TRBV24-1 to TRBJ2-7, with D possibly TRBD2 on 6 matching bases. The CDR3 loop spans 13 amino acids. The germline V gene has CDR1 KGHDR and CDR2 SFDVKD. Between the trimmed V and J ends, which lost 8 bases and 5 bases, there was a span of 15 bases. The CDR3 loop is CATMDVAGHEQYF. As DNA, the CDR3 is TGTGCCACCATGGACGTTGCGGGGCACGAGCAGTACTTC.

V gene TRBV4-3 combines with J gene TRBJ1-1; unclear D gene. Trimming took 1 base from V and 5 from J, leaving 20 bases between them. From germline, CDR1 is LGHNA and CDR2 YSLEER. The CDR3 spans 17 residues. CDR3 sequence (DNA): TGCGCCAGCAGCCAAGTTGGAACGTCTAGGTTCCCAACTGAAGCTTTCTTT. Its translation is CASSQVGTSRFPTEAFF.